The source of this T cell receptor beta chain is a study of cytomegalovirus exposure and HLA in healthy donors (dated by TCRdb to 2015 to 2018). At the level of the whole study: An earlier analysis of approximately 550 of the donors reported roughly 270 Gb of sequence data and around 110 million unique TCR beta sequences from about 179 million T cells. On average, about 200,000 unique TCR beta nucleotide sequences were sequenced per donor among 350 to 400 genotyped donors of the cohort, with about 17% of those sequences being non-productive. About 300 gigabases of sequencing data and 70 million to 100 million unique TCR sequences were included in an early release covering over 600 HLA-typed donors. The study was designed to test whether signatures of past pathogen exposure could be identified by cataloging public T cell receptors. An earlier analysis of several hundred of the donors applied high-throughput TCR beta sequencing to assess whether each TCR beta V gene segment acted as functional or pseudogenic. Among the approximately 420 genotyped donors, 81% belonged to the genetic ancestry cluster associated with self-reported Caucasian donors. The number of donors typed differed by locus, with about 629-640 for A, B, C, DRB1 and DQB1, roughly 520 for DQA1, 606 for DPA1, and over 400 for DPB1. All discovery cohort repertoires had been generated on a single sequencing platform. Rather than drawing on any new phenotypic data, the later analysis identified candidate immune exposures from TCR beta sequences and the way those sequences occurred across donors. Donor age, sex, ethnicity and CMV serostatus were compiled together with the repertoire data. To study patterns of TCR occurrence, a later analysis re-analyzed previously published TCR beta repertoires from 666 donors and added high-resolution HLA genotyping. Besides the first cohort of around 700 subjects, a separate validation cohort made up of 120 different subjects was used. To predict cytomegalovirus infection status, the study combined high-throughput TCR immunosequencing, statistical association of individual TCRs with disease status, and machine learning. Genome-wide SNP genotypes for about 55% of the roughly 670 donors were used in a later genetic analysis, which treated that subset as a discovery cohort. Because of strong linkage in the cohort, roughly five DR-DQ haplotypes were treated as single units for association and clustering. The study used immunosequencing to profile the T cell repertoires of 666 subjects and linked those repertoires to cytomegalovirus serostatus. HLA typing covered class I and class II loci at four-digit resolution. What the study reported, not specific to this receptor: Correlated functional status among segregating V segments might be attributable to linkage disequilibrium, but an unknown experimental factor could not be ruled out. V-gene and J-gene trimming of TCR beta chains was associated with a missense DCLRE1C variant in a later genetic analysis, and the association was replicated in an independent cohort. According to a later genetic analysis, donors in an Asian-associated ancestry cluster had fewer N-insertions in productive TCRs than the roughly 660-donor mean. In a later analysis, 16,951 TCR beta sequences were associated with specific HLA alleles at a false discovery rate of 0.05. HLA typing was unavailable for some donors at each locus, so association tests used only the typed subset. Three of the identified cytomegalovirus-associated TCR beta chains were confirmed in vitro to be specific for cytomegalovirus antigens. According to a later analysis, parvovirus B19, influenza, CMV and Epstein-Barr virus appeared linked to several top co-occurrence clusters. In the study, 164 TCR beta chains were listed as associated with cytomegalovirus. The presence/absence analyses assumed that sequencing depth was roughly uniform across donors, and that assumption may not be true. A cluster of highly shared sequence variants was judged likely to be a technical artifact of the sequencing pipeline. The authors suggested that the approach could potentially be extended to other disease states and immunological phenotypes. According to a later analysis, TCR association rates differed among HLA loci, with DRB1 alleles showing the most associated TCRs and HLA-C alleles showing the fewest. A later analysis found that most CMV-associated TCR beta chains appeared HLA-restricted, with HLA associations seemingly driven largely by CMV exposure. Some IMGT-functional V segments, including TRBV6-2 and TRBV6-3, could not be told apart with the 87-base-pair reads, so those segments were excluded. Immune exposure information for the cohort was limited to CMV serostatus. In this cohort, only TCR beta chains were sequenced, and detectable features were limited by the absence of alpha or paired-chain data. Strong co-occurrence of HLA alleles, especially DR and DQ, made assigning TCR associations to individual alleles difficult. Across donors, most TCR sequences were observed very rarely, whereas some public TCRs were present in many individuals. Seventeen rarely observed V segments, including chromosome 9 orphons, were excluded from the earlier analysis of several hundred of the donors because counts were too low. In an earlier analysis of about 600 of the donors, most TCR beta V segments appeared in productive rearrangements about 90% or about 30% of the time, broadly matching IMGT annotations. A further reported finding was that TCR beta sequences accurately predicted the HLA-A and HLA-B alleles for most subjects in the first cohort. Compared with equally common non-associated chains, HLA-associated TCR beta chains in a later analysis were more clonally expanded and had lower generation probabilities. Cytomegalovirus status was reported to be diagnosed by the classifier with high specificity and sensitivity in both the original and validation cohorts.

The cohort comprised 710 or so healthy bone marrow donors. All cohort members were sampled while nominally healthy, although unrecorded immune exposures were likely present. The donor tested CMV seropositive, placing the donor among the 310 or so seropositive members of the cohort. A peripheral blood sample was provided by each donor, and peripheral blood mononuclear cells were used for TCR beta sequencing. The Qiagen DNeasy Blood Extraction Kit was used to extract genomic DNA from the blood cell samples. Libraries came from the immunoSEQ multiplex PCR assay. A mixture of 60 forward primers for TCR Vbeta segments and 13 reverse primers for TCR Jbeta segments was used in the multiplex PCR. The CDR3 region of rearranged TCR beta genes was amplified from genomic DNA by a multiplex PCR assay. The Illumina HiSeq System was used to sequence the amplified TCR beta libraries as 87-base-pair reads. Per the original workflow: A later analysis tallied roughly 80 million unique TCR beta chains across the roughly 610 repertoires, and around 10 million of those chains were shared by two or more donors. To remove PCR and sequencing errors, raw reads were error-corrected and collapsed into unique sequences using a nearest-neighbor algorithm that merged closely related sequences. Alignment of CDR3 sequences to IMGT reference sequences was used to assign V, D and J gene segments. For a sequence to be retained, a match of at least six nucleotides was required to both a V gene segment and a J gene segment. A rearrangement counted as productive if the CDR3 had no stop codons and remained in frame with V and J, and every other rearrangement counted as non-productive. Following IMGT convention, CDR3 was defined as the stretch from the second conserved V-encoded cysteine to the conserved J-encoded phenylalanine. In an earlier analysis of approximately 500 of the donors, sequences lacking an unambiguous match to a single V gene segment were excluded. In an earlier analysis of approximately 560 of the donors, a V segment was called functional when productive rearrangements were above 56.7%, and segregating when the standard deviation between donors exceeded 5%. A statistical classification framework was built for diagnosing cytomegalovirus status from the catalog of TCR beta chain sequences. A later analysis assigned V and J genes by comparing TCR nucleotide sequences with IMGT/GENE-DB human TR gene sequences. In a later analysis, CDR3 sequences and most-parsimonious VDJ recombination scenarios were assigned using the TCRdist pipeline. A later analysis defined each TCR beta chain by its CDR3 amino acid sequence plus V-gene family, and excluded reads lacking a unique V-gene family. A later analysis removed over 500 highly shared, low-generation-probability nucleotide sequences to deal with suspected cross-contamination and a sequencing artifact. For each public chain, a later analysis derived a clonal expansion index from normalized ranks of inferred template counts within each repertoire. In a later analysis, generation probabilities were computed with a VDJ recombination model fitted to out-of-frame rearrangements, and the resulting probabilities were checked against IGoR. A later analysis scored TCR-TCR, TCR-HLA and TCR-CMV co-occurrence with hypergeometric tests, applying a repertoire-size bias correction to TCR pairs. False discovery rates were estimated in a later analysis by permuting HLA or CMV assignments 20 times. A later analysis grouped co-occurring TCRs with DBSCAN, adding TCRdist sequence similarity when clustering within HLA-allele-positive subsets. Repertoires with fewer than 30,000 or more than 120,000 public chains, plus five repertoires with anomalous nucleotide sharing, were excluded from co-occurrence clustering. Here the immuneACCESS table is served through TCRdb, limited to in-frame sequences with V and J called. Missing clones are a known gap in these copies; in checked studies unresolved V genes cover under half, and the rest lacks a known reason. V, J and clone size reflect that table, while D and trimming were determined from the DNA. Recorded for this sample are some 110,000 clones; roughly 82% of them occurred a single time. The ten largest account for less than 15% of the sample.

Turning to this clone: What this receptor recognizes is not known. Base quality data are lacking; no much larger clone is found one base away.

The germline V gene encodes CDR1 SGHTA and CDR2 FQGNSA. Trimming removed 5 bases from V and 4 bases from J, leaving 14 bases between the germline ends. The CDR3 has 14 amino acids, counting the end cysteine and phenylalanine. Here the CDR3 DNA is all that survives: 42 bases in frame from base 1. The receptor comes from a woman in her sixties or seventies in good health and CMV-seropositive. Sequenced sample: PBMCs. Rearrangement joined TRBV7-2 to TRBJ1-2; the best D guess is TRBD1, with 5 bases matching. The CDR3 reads CASSPGLTPYGYTF. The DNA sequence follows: TGTGCCAGCAGCCCGGGACTAACGCCCTATGGCTACACCTTC.